The clone carrying this T cell receptor beta chain was counted between two and nine times. Its antigen is not known. Within the sample, other DNA sequences also encode this same CDR3. The sample belongs to a study of beta chain features in type 1 diabetes. Overall study results and limits: Among patients, naive, central memory and Treg TCRB repertoires appeared more similar than among healthy donors. Among patients with Type 1 diabetes, TCRB CDR3s were moderately but significantly shorter in every one of the four CD4+ subsets. Whether HLA type affects TCRB rearrangement stayed undetermined in the present work.

TCRB transcripts that were expressed got sequenced, as all of the isolated RNA had been reverse transcribed. Data came from immunoSEQ multiplex PCR; TCRdb stores just in-frame clones and leaves some out. The table lists more than 300,000 clones, roughly an eighth of them singletons. The sequencing input was naive CD4+ T cells from blood. The receptor was isolated from a young woman with type 1 diabetes.

The CDR3 region has the DNA TGTGCCAGCAGCCAAGACCGGGGGAGAGGCTACACCTTC. Translating gives CASSQDRGRGYTF. The V gene is TRBV14, the J gene TRBJ1-2; weak D call: TRBD1 (5 bases). Trimming removed 0 bases at V and 8 bases at J, with 10 bases between. The germline gives CDR1 SGHDN, CDR2 FVKESK. The CDR3 has 13 residues.